Below are 21 T cell receptor beta chains sequenced from a single sample in a study of blood T cell repertoires in COVID-19. Some clones are missing from TCRdb's copy, which holds only in-frame ones; the method was immunoSEQ multiplex PCR. The sample has 200,000 to 250,000 clones; around 86% are singletons. The sequenced material came from PBMCs or T cells enriched from blood (not recorded which). The receptor source for this set is a man between 40 and 49 years old who had recovered from COVID-19.

The chain uses TRBV5-1 and TRBJ2-3; perhaps TRBD1 as D (6 bases). The length of the CDR3 is 15 residues. V was cut by 0 bases and J by 2 bases, with 10 bases left in between. In germline, CDR1 is SGHRS, CDR2 YFSETQ. The CDR3 bases are TGCGCCAGCAGCTTGGTGGGGGCGGCCACAGATACGCAGTATTTT. Its translation is CASSLVGAATDTQYF. The variable domain in full, with the rest retrieved from reference TRBV5-1 and TRBJ2-3, is KAGVTQTPRYLIKTRGQQVTLSCSPISGHRSVSWYQQTPGQGLQFLFEYFSETQRNKGNFPGRFSGRQFSNSRSEMNVSTLELGDSALYLCASSLVGAATDTQYFGPGTRLTVL.

V is TRBV9 and J is TRBJ2-5, with D uncertain. Looked up from germline, CDR1 is SGDLS and CDR2 is YYNGEE. The CDR3 covers 12 residues. V was shortened by 3 bases and J by 1 base, with 4 bases between the two germline ends. For the CDR3, the DNA is TGTGCCAGCAGCGCCTCCCAAGAGACCCAGTACTTC. It yields the protein CASSASQETQYF.

The chain uses TRBV19 and TRBJ2-7; 10 bases are a match to TRBD2. Unmatched junction bases numbered 7, after V lost 7 bases and J lost 1 base. This CDR3 has 15 amino acids. Germline lookup yields CDR1 LNHDA and CDR2 SQIVND (reference sequence). CDR3 protein: CASTPGTSVSYEQYF. CDR3 in DNA: TGTGCCAGTACCCCCGGGACTAGCGTTTCCTACGAGCAGTACTTC.

The chain combines TRBV5-6 with TRBJ2-5; 7 nucleotides agree with TRBD1. The CDR3 totals 16 residues. Germline V gene data show CDR1 as SGHDT and CDR2 as YYEEEE. V dropped 4 bases and J dropped 1; count of bases not matched to a gene: 10. CDR3 coding DNA: TGTGCCAGCAGCCGGACAGGCTATAGGACCCAAGAGACCCAGTACTTC. Translation: CASSRTGYRTQETQYF. Based on the CDR3 plus reference TRBV5-6 and TRBJ2-5, the full variable domain is DAGVTQSPTHLIKTRGQQVTLRCSPKSGHDTVSWYQQALGQGPQFIFQYYEEEERQRGNFPDRFSGHQFPNYSSELNVNALLLGDSALYLCASSRTGYRTQETQYFGPGTRLLVL.

The chain carries TRBV7-2 and TRBJ1-4; possibly TRBD1 for D (5 bases). Germline assignment: CDR1 SGHTA and CDR2 FQGNSA. This CDR3 comprises 17 residues. V was cut by 2 bases and J by 0 bases, with 13 bases left in between. CDR3 in amino acids: CASSLRAGPATNEKLFF. CDR3 DNA: TGTGCCAGCAGCTTAAGGGCAGGGCCAGCAACTAATGAAAAACTGTTTTTT.

This rearrangement joins TRBV30 to TRBJ2-7, with D uncertain. This CDR3 region has 11 residues. Germline CDR1 GTSNPN, CDR2 SVGIG (reference sequence). V dropped 3 bases and J dropped 0 bases, with 3 bases sitting between them. CDR3 amino acids: CAWRASYEQYF. CDR3 nucleotides: TGTGCCTGGAGGGCCTCCTACGAGCAGTACTTC.

The V gene is TRBV24-1, the J gene TRBJ2-1; 10 bases match TRBD1. Trimming cost V 3 bases and J 7 bases; bases outside gene matches: 5. This CDR3 contains 15 residues. CDR1 KGHDR and CDR2 SFDVKD come from the germline V gene. The CDR3 DNA reads as TGTGCCACCAGTGATGGGACAGGGGCGGGGAATGAGCAGTTCTTC. Protein product: CATSDGTGAGNEQFF.

V is TRBV28 and J is TRBJ1-5, with 7 bases matching TRBD1. The CDR3 has 15 residues. The germline V gene has CDR1 MDHEN and CDR2 SYDVKM. J was trimmed by 0 bases and V by 2 bases; bases with no gene match: 1. The CDR3 spells CASSLNRGSNQPQHF. The CDR3 coding sequence is TGTGCCAGCAGTTTAAACAGGGGTAGCAATCAGCCCCAGCATTTT. The full variable domain, with the rest looked up from reference TRBV28 and TRBJ1-5, is DVKVTQSSRYLVKRTGEKVFLECVQDMDHENMFWYRQDPGLGLRLIYFSYDVKMKEKGDIPEGYSVSREKKERFSLILESASTNQTSMYLCASSLNRGSNQPQHFGDGTRLSIL.

The chain links TRBV2 to TRBJ2-1; D not certain. V lost 3 bases and J 0 bases, leaving 9 bases between the germline ends. This CDR3 comprises 15 residues. CDR1 SNHLY and CDR2 FYNNEI come from the germline V gene. The CDR3: CASSDFAASYNEQFF. As DNA, the CDR3 is TGTGCCAGCAGTGATTTCGCGGCCTCCTACAATGAGCAGTTCTTC. Based on the CDR3 plus reference TRBV2 and TRBJ2-1, the full variable domain is EPEVTQTPSHQVTQMGQEVILRCVPISNHLYFYWYRQILGQKVEFLVSFYNNEISEKSEIFDDQFSVERPDGSNFTLKIRSTKLEDSAMYFCASSDFAASYNEQFFGPGTRLTVL.

This clone was recorded a few times. The chain couples TRBV19 to TRBJ1-3; D unclear. The germline V and J ends were trimmed by 8 bases and 4 bases, with 6 bases remaining between them. The CDR3 contains 11 residues. In germline, CDR1 is LNHDA, CDR2 SQIVND (reference sequence). The CDR3 bases are TGTGCCAGTTCGAGCGGAAACACCATATATTTT. It specifies CASSSGNTIYF.

This clone has just a few counts. This chain uses TRBV6-4 with TRBJ2-3, with 7 bases identical to TRBD2. CDR3 size: 15 residues. Germline V gene data show CDR1 as MRHNA and CDR2 as SNTAGT. With V trimmed by 5 bases and J by 4 bases, 9 bases remained unmatched. In DNA form, the CDR3 reads TGTGCCAGCAGTCGGGACTATAGCGGTTCAGATACGCAGTATTTT. Protein product: CASSRDYSGSDTQYF.

A note on this clone: Other DNA sequences in the same sample also yield this CDR3. The V call is TRBV6-5, the J call TRBJ1-2; D is uncertain. Trimming took 2 bases from V and 4 from J, leaving 8 bases between them. Germline-derived CDR1 and CDR2 are MNHEY and SVGAGI. This CDR3 has 13 residues. The chain's CDR3 is CASSYGQLYGYTF. CDR3 in DNA: TGTGCCAGCAGTTACGGGCAGCTCTATGGCTACACCTTC.

V is TRBV13 and J is TRBJ1-2, with D perhaps TRBD1 (5 bases). Germline V gene data show CDR1 as PRHDT and CDR2 as FYEKMQ (reference sequence). V was shortened by 3 bases and J by 6 bases, with 20 bases between the two germline ends. The CDR3 extends over 16 amino acids. The chain's CDR3 is CASSLTAKNYFDGYTF. In nucleotides, the CDR3 is TGTGCCAGCAGCTTGACAGCGAAGAACTATTTCGATGGCTACACCTTC.

The chain uses TRBV28 and TRBJ2-5; perhaps TRBD1 as D (6 bases). CDR1 and CDR2 from the germline V gene are MDHEN and SYDVKM. This CDR3 spans 15 amino acids. Trimming stripped 7 bases from V and 2 bases from J, with 17 bases between. CDR3 sequence reads: CASTQTRGGQETQYF. CDR3 bases: TGTGCCAGCACCCAAACCCGAGGGGGACAAGAGACCCAGTACTTC.

CDR3 in amino acids: CASSPLGQGTNNEQFF. CDR3 coding DNA: TGTGCCAGCAGCCCCTTAGGACAGGGCACCAACAATGAGCAGTTCTTC. The chain uses TRBV4-2 and TRBJ2-1; 8 nucleotides align to TRBD1. From germline, CDR1 is LGHNA and CDR2 YNFKEQ. This CDR3 spans 16 amino acids. V trimming: 4 bases; J trimming: 5 bases; junction bases outside the gene matches: 10.

The rearrangement links TRBV28 to TRBJ2-3; a weak D match, TRBD1 (5 bases). Looked up from germline, CDR1 is MDHEN and CDR2 is SYDVKM. This CDR3 spans 14 amino acids. Trimming pared 5 bases from V and 2 bases from J, leaving 11 bases between. The CDR3 DNA sequence: TGTGCCAGCAGTGCGCAGGGTCCCACAGATACGCAGTATTTT. Its translation is CASSAQGPTDTQYF.

The chain combines TRBV29-1 with TRBJ2-1, with 9 bases that match TRBD2. CDR1 and CDR2 from the germline V gene are SQVTM and ANQGSEA. The CDR3 totals 14 residues. V lost 6 bases and J lost 5; bases outside the gene matches: 8. This CDR3 is CSVRAGGVNNEQFF. The CDR3 bases are TGCAGCGTGAGAGCGGGGGGCGTCAACAATGAGCAGTTCTTC.

J is TRBJ1-2 and V is TRBV14, with no clear D. The CDR3 has 13 amino acids. The V gene lost 3 bases and the J gene lost 5 bases, with 10 bases spanning the gap. CDR1 is SGHDN, CDR2 FVKESK, per germline. CDR3 DNA sequence: TGTGCCAGCAGCCACACTCATGCGTATGGCTACACCTTC. Translated, it gives CASSHTHAYGYTF.

The V and J genes are TRBV30 and TRBJ1-2; TRBD1 is a possible D gene (5 bases). The CDR3 covers 13 residues. V dropped 7 bases and J dropped 4 bases, with 16 bases sitting between them. Germline V lookup: CDR1 GTSNPN, CDR2 SVGIG (reference sequence). CDR3 in DNA: TGTGCCTTTCTTCCGGGGGACGGCTATGGCTACACCTTC. Translation: CAFLPGDGYGYTF. The full variable domain, completed using reference TRBV30 and TRBJ1-2, is SQTIHQWPATLVQPVGSPLSLECTVEGTSNPNLYWYRQAAGRGLQLLFYSVGIGQISSEVPQNLSASRPQDRQFILSSKKLLLSDSGFYLCAFLPGDGYGYTFGSGTRLTVV.

The V gene is TRBV5-1, the J gene TRBJ1-1; tentatively, D is TRBD1 (6 bases). The V and J ends lost 4 bases and 8 bases respectively, with 9 bases between them. Looked up from germline, CDR1 is SGHRS and CDR2 is YFSETQ. This CDR3 contains 11 residues. CDR3 protein: CASSAGTEAFF. The CDR3 DNA reads as TGCGCCAGCAGCGCCGGGACAGAAGCTTTCTTT.

Here the CDR3 reads CASSSLDRIHYEQYF. Here the CDR3 DNA reads TGTGCCAGCAGTTCGTTGGACAGGATACACTACGAGCAGTACTTC. The V and J genes are TRBV6-1 and TRBJ2-7; 7 bases align to TRBD1. From germline, CDR1 is MNHNS and CDR2 SASEGT. The trim removed 5 bases at V and 3 bases at J, leaving 10 bases unmatched. CDR3 length equals 15 residues.